Presented here are 32 T cell receptor beta chains from one specimen sequenced in a study of blood T cell repertoires in COVID-19. Clones were sequenced by immunoSEQ multiplex PCR, and TCRdb holds only the in-frame ones, with some missing. Among 120,000 to 150,000 clones listed, around 89% were seen once. The sequencing sample was made of peripheral blood. The origin of the receptors is a woman older than 75 with acute or convalescent COVID-19.

V and J are TRBV6-2 or TRBV6-3 and TRBJ2-5; TRBD1 agrees at 9 bases. Trimming cost V 2 bases and J 2 bases; bases outside gene matches: 6. The length of the CDR3 is 16 residues. CDR1 MNHEY and CDR2 SVGEGT come from the germline V gene. The CDR3 region is CASSYRTGEVQETQYF. DNA for the CDR3: TGTGCCAGCAGTTACCGGACAGGGGAGGTTCAAGAGACCCAGTACTTC.

V and J are TRBV6-5 and TRBJ1-1; D is perhaps TRBD1 (5 bases). CDR1 is MNHEY, CDR2 SVGAGI, per germline. With 2 bases removed from V and 1 base from J, the gap between germline ends came to 11 bases. This CDR3 contains 15 residues. The CDR3 bases are TGTGCCAGCAGTTACGGTTGGGGCGCGAACACTGAAGCTTTCTTT. Translating it yields CASSYGWGANTEAFF.

The V and J genes are TRBV18 and TRBJ2-7; TRBD1 matches at 11 bases. J lost 4 bases, V lost 8 bases, and 10 bases had no gene match. The CDR3 is 15 amino acids. Germline V CDR1 and CDR2: KGHSH, LQKENI. The CDR3 coding sequence is TGTGCCAGCACTACTGGGACAGGGGGAGTTTACGAGCAGTACTTC. Translating gives CASTTGTGGVYEQYF.

The rearrangement links TRBV5-1 to TRBJ2-7; a possible D gene is TRBD2 (6 bases). Germline CDR1 reads SGHRS; CDR2 reads YFSETQ. There are 16 residues in the CDR3. Trimming cost V 0 bases and J 2 bases, with 15 bases left between them. The CDR3 spells CASSLVGSGATYEQYF. The DNA of the CDR3 is TGCGCCAGCAGCTTGGTTGGTAGCGGAGCGACCTACGAGCAGTACTTC. The whole variable domain, filled in from reference TRBV5-1 and TRBJ2-7, reads KAGVTQTPRYLIKTRGQQVTLSCSPISGHRSVSWYQQTPGQGLQFLFEYFSETQRNKGNFPGRFSGRQFSNSRSEMNVSTLELGDSALYLCASSLVGSGATYEQYFGPGTRLTVT.

V gene TRBV7-9 combines with J gene TRBJ1-1; D is perhaps TRBD1 (5 bases). Germline V lookup: CDR1 SEHNR, CDR2 FQNEAQ (reference sequence). The CDR3 length is 16 residues. Trimming shortened V by 7 bases and J by 3 bases, and 21 bases separated the two germline ends. CDR3: CASIPIRGRGDTEAFF. The CDR3 region has the DNA TGTGCCAGCATTCCAATACGGGGGAGAGGGGACACTGAAGCTTTCTTT.

The gene calls are TRBV5-1 and TRBJ2-1; weak D call: TRBD1 (5 bases). V was trimmed by 1 base and J by 7 bases, leaving 15 bases between them. In germline, CDR1 is SGHRS, CDR2 YFSETQ. This CDR3 has 15 residues. In nucleotides, the CDR3 is TGCGCCAGCAGCTTGTCGTGGCTTGGGGCGAATGAGCAGTTCTTC. Translated, it gives CASSLSWLGANEQFF.

The chain carries TRBV4-3 and TRBJ1-1, with a weak D call TRBD1 (6 bases). CDR1 and CDR2 (germline): LGHNA, YSLEER. V lost 0 bases and J lost 9, with 14 bases in between. The CDR3 consists of 14 residues. CDR3 nucleotide sequence: TGCGCCAGCAGCCAAGATACCCAGGGGATCAAAGCTTTCTTT. Its translation is CASSQDTQGIKAFF.

The CDR3 DNA follows: TGCAGTGCTGGGACAGACACTGAAGCTTTCTTT. It specifies CSAGTDTEAFF. The genes are TRBV20-1 and TRBJ1-1; 7 bases match TRBD1. The V segment lost 5 bases and the J segment 3 bases; nucleotides outside the gene matches: 0. Looked up from germline, CDR1 is DFQATT and CDR2 is SNEGSKA (reference sequence). This CDR3 comprises 11 residues.

The chain couples TRBV15 to TRBJ2-1; 7 bases line up with TRBD1. The length of the CDR3 is 17 residues. The germline gives CDR1 LNHNV, CDR2 YYDKDF (reference sequence). V trimming: 3 bases; J trimming: 0 bases; junction bases outside the gene matches: 8. The CDR3, as DNA: TGTGCCACCAGCAGGGGGACAGTAGGGCTCTCCTACAATGAGCAGTTCTTC. Translated: CATSRGTVGLSYNEQFF.

The gene calls are TRBV19 and TRBJ1-5; 7 nucleotides line up with TRBD1. In germline, CDR1 is LNHDA, CDR2 SQIVND (reference sequence). Losses at the gene ends were 7 bases for V and 0 bases for J; bases not matched to a gene: 9. The CDR3 covers 16 residues. The CDR3 DNA follows: TGTGCCAGTACCCCCCCAGGGGGTTATAGCAATCAGCCCCAGCATTTT. Its translation is CASTPPGGYSNQPQHF.

The chain's CDR3 is CASSTGSGTEAFF. The CDR3, as DNA: TGTGCCAGCAGTACAGGATCGGGCACTGAAGCTTTCTTT. The chain combines TRBV7-9 with TRBJ1-1, with a possible D match to TRBD1 (5 bases). Deletions cut 6 bases from V and 4 bases from J, with 12 bases between. The germline CDR1 and CDR2 sequences are SEHNR and FQNEAQ (reference sequence). The CDR3 is 13 amino acids. Full variable domain (rest looked up from reference TRBV7-9 and TRBJ1-1): DTGVSQNPRHKITKRGQNVTFRCDPISEHNRLYWYRQTLGQGPEFLTYFQNEAQLEKSRLLSDRFSAERPKGSFSTLEIQRTEQGDSAMYLCASSTGSGTEAFFGQGTRLTVV.

This clone appeared a single time. Other DNA sequences in the same sample also yield this CDR3. The V call is TRBV5-1, the J call TRBJ1-4; maybe TRBD1 (6 bases). V shed 7 bases and J shed 5 bases, with 12 bases lying between them. Germline values: CDR1 SGHRS, CDR2 YFSETQ. This CDR3 has 13 residues. In DNA, the CDR3 is TGCGCCAGCCAACAGGGAGGGAATGAAAAACTGTTTTTT. It yields the protein CASQQGGNEKLFF.

The chain joins TRBV3-1 (or the pseudogene TRBV3-2) to TRBJ2-7; D gene uncertain. The CDR3 has 14 amino acids. CDR1 LGHDT and CDR2 YNNKEL come from the germline V gene (reference sequence). Between the trimmed V and J ends, which lost 0 bases and 0 bases, there was a span of 6 bases. The CDR3 region is CASSQDIRSYEQYF. DNA of the CDR3: TGTGCCAGCAGCCAAGATATCCGCTCCTACGAGCAGTACTTC.

The rearrangement uses TRBV2 and TRBJ2-5; 8 nucleotides align to TRBD1. This CDR3 has 12 amino acids. Germline-derived CDR1 and CDR2 are SNHLY and FYNNEI. The junction had 1 base not matched to a gene; V was cut back by 5 bases and J by 5 bases. The CDR3 sequence is CASSRQGETQYF. In DNA, the CDR3 is TGTGCCAGCAGTAGACAGGGGGAGACCCAGTACTTC.

In this sample, this clone turned up a few times. The V and J genes are TRBV7-9 and TRBJ1-5; 11 bases fit TRBD1. The ends lost 11 bases at V and 9 bases at J; junction bases unmatched: 9. The CDR3 length is 13 residues. CDR1 is SEHNR and CDR2 is FQNEAQ in the germline V gene (reference sequence). As DNA, the CDR3 is TGTGCCGTCGGACAGGGGGCTGCTTCGCCCCAGCATTTT. Protein: CAVGQGAASPQHF.

The V gene is TRBV4-3, the J gene TRBJ1-4; D gene uncertain. V shed 0 bases and J shed 8 bases, with 19 bases lying between them. This CDR3 spans 17 amino acids. Germline CDR1 LGHNA, CDR2 YSLEER. The CDR3 loop is CASSQEGWKEGGEKLFF. CDR3 DNA: TGCGCCAGCAGCCAAGAAGGGTGGAAGGAGGGCGGGGAAAAACTGTTTTTT.

This rearrangement joins TRBV9 to TRBJ1-2, with 11 nucleotides matching TRBD1. This CDR3 has 16 amino acids. V lost 3 bases, J lost 5 bases, and 9 bases stayed unmatched. Germline CDR1 and CDR2: SGDLS and YYNGEE. CDR3 nucleotides: TGTGCCAGCAGCGCCGGGACAGGGGGATCGGGGTATGGCTACACCTTC. This codes for CASSAGTGGSGYGYTF.

The chain links TRBV6-5 to TRBJ1-2; D is unclear. With 6 bases removed from V and 6 bases from J, the gap between germline ends came to 17 bases. The germline V gene has CDR1 MNHEY and CDR2 SVGAGI. This CDR3 comprises 14 residues. DNA of the CDR3: TGTGCCAGCAGCAATGCGGTGGCAGCAAATGGCTACACCTTC. It specifies CASSNAVAANGYTF.

This chain connects TRBV5-1 to TRBJ1-3, with TRBD1 matching over 7 bases. Germline V gene sequence: CDR1 SGHRS, CDR2 YFSETQ. CDR3 length equals 14 residues. J lost 4 bases, V lost 7 bases, and 8 bases had no gene match. CDR3: CASRTRGYGNTIYF. CDR3 coding DNA: TGCGCCAGCCGGACCAGGGGGTACGGAAACACCATATATTTT. Full variable domain (missing parts from reference TRBV5-1 and TRBJ1-3): KAGVTQTPRYLIKTRGQQVTLSCSPISGHRSVSWYQQTPGQGLQFLFEYFSETQRNKGNFPGRFSGRQFSNSRSEMNVSTLELGDSALYLCASRTRGYGNTIYFGEGSWLTVV.

Only one count was recorded for this clone. J is TRBJ1-4 and V is TRBV6-5, with D possibly TRBD1 on 5 matching bases. Germline V gives CDR1 MNHEY, CDR2 SVGAGI. V lost 2 bases and J 0 bases, leaving 10 bases between the germline ends. The CDR3 is made up of 16 amino acids. The CDR3 protein is CASSYGSTATNEKLFF. DNA for the CDR3: TGTGCCAGCAGTTACGGGTCGACAGCAACTAATGAAAAACTGTTTTTT.

The rearrangement joins TRBV4-3 to TRBJ1-2; 8 bases line up with TRBD1. The CDR3 runs 15 residues. J lost 4 bases, V lost 3 bases, and 7 bases had no gene match. Germline lookup yields CDR1 LGHNA and CDR2 YSLEER. The CDR3 DNA is TGCGCCAGCAGCCAGAACAGGGGGGACGGCTATGGCTACACCTTC. This sequence encodes CASSQNRGDGYGYTF.

The chain recombines TRBV6-2 or TRBV6-3 with TRBJ2-5, with 8 bases matching TRBD1. V was pared by 1 base and J by 0 bases, with 4 bases of the junction left unmatched. CDR3 length: 16 residues. Per the germline V gene, CDR1 is MNHEY and CDR2 is SVGEGT. This CDR3 is CASSYLGQVYQETQYF. CDR3 sequence (DNA): TGTGCCAGCAGTTACTTGGGACAGGTCTACCAAGAGACCCAGTACTTC.

The chain links TRBV3-1 (or the pseudogene TRBV3-2) to TRBJ1-3; 10 bases are shared with TRBD1. V lost 0 bases and J lost 0; bases outside the gene matches: 5. CDR1 is LGHDT and CDR2 is YNNKEL in the germline V gene (reference sequence). The CDR3 is 18 residues long. The CDR3 nucleotides are TGTGCCAGCAGCCAAGATTTCGGACAGGGGGTCTCTGGAAACACCATATATTTT. It specifies CASSQDFGQGVSGNTIYF.

The chain's CDR3 is CASSPRALAGAGELFF. Here the CDR3 DNA reads TGTGCCAGCAGCCCCAGAGCACTAGCGGGGGCCGGGGAGCTGTTTTTT. This sequence joins TRBV7-2 and TRBJ2-2, with 11 bases lining up with TRBD2. Per the germline V gene, CDR1 is SGHTA and CDR2 is FQGNSA. The junction had 8 bases not matched to a gene; V was cut back by 5 bases and J by 6 bases. CDR3 length equals 16 residues.

The chain recombines TRBV7-2 with TRBJ1-1; weak D call: TRBD1 (5 bases). With 0 bases removed from V and 1 base from J, the gap between germline ends came to 12 bases. The CDR3 is 16 amino acids. The germline gives CDR1 SGHTA, CDR2 FQGNSA. Written as DNA, the CDR3 is TGTGCCAGCAGCTTAGCCTGGGGGGAGGGGAACACTGAAGCTTTCTTT. Translating it yields CASSLAWGEGNTEAFF.

The V gene is TRBV7-2, the J gene TRBJ1-3, with TRBD1 as a possible D gene (5 bases). Germline V CDR1 and CDR2: SGHTA, FQGNSA. The CDR3 sequence is 15 residues long. Trimming shortened V by 6 bases and J by 0 bases, and 12 bases separated the two germline ends. CDR3 region: CASSRGFSSGNTIYF. Here the CDR3 DNA reads TGTGCCAGCAGTCGGGGGTTCTCCTCTGGAAACACCATATATTTT.

This clone has a single count. V gene TRBV7-2 combines with J gene TRBJ1-6; D ambiguous. The length of the CDR3 is 14 residues. Trimming took 5 bases from V and 10 from J, leaving 15 bases between them. The germline V gene encodes CDR1 SGHTA and CDR2 FQGNSA. CDR3 nucleotides: TGTGCCAGCAGCCGCGGCGGGAATTTCTCACCCCTCCACTTT. Protein product: CASSRGGNFSPLHF.

V and J are TRBV7-9 and TRBJ2-3; 11 positions match TRBD1. The length of the CDR3 is 14 residues. In germline, CDR1 is SEHNR, CDR2 FQNEAQ (reference sequence). With V trimmed by 7 bases and J by 6 bases, 6 bases remained unmatched. The CDR3 DNA reads TGTGCCAGCAACTGGGGACAGGGGGAGGATACGCAGTATTTT. Translated, it gives CASNWGQGEDTQYF.

This chain connects TRBV5-6 to TRBJ1-5, with D perhaps matching TRBD1 (5 bases). V was trimmed by 4 bases and J by 3 bases, leaving 11 bases between them. Looked up from germline, CDR1 is SGHDT and CDR2 is YYEEEE. The CDR3 loop spans 14 amino acids. CDR3 sequence reads: CASSLGTYNQPQHF. DNA of the CDR3: TGTGCCAGCAGCCTGGGGACTTACAATCAGCCCCAGCATTTT. Filled out from reference TRBV5-6 and TRBJ1-5, the complete variable domain reads DAGVTQSPTHLIKTRGQQVTLRCSPKSGHDTVSWYQQALGQGPQFIFQYYEEEERQRGNFPDRFSGHQFPNYSSELNVNALLLGDSALYLCASSLGTYNQPQHFGDGTRLSIL.

The CDR3 DNA reads TGTGCCAGCACCAGGACAGGAAGGATGAACACTGAAGCTTTCTTT. Translating it yields CASTRTGRMNTEAFF. The chain links TRBV11-2 to TRBJ1-1; 7 nucleotides line up with TRBD1. CDR1 and CDR2 (germline): SGHAT, FQNNGV. The CDR3 totals 15 residues. V trimming: 7 bases; J trimming: 0 bases; junction bases outside the gene matches: 8. The full variable domain, with the rest looked up from reference TRBV11-2 and TRBJ1-1, is EAGVAQSPRYKIIEKRQSVAFWCNPISGHATLYWYQQILGQGPKLLIQFQNNGVVDDSQLPKDRFSAERLKGVDSTLKIQPAKLEDSAVYLCASTRTGRMNTEAFFGQGTRLTVV.

With regard to this clone: In the same sample, other DNA sequences code for this CDR3. The rearrangement joins TRBV18 to TRBJ1-1; TRBD1 might be the D (6 bases). This CDR3 is built from 15 residues. Trimming took off 0 bases at V and 0 bases at J, with 8 bases between the two ends. CDR1 and CDR2 from the germline V gene are KGHSH and LQKENI. DNA of the CDR3: TGTGCCAGCTCACCACCGTCAGGGGTGAACACTGAAGCTTTCTTT. This sequence encodes CASSPPSGVNTEAFF.

The V gene is TRBV9, the J gene TRBJ1-1; D is unresolved. Germline loops: CDR1 SGDLS, CDR2 YYNGEE. Trimming removed 2 bases at V and 4 bases at J, with 12 bases between. The CDR3 consists of 14 residues. CDR3 in DNA: TGTGCCAGCAGCGTTGTGAGGCGGTTCACTGAAGCTTTCTTT. This sequence encodes CASSVVRRFTEAFF.